The clone carrying this TCR beta chain was seen a few times. What it recognizes is unknown. The junction does not match germline at one end; this may be a read error. This entry comes from a study of vaccination and CD4 T cells after COVID-19. Study details: The post-COVID sampling time was a median 101 days after diagnosis, ranging from 35 to 161. The study, taken as a whole, reports: Median SARS-CoV-2-reactive clonotypes rose from about 22 to 38, not significantly.

There are 14 residues in the CDR3. Germline assignment: CDR1 MNHEY and CDR2 SMNVEV (reference sequence). Oncomine TCR Beta short-read sequencing was applied to DNA from cultured CD4+ T cells. TCRdb processed the PCR reads anew with MiXCR; each CDR3 protein has one entry. Altogether about 5,100 distinct CDR3 sequences are present, 40% to 50% being singletons, with the ten largest covering around three fifths. The treatment denotes: roughly nine-day PBMC culture with coronavirus spike peptide pools or control peptides (ViraFEST assay). Positive PCR tests were logged from March through December 2020, ahead of US Alpha, Beta and Delta variants.

The V call is TRBV27, the J call TRBJ1-1; 9 bases agree with TRBD1. The TCR originated in a human donor who had recovered from COVID-19. Sequencing input: CD4+ T cells from blood, cultured in vitro. The CDR3 sequence: CASSTGGPNSEAFF. The CDR3 nucleotides are TGTGCCAGCAGCACAGGGGGCCCGAACTCTGAAGCTTTCTTT.